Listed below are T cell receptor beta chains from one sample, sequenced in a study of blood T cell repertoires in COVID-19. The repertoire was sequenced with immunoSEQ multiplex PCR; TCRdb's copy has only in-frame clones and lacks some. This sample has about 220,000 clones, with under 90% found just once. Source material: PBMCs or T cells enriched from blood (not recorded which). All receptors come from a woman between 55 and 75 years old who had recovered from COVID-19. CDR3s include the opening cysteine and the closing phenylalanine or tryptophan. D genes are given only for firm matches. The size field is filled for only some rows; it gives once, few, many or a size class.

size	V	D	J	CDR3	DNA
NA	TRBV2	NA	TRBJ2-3	CASSGTPDTQYF	TGTGCCAGCAGCGGGACACCAGATACGCAGTATTTT
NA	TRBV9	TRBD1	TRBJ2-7	CASSVGQGDSYEQYF	TGTGCCAGCAGCGTGGGACAGGGAGATTCCTACGAGCAGTACTTC
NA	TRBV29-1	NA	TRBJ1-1	CSVKGSGDTEAFF	TGCAGCGTTAAGGGGTCAGGGGACACTGAAGCTTTCTTT
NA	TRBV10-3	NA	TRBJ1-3	CASGPPTSGNTIYF	TGTGCCAGTGGCCCCCCCACCTCTGGAAACACCATATATTTT
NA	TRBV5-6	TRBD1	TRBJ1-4	CASRLDRGGEKLFF	TGTGCCAGCAGGCTGGACAGGGGTGGAGAAAAACTGTTTTTT
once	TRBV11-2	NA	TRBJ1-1	CASSLDKNTEAFF	TGTGCCAGCAGCTTAGACAAGAACACTGAAGCTTTCTTT
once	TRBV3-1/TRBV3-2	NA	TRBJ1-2	CASSQDVEIYGYTF	TGTGCCAGCAGCCAAGATGTGGAGATCTATGGCTACACCTTC
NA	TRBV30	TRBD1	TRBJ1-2	CAWSPQGAYGYTF	TGTGCCTGGAGCCCACAGGGGGCCTATGGCTACACCTTC
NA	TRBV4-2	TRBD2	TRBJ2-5	CASSQGGSGRAQETQYF	TGTGCCAGCAGCCAAGGGGGTAGCGGGAGGGCCCAAGAGACCCAGTACTTC
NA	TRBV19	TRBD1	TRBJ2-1	CASRLDRVHEQFF	TGTGCCAGTAGGCTGGACAGGGTCCATGAGCAGTTCTTC
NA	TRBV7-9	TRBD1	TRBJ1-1	CASSSGQGASRTEAFF	TGTGCCAGCAGCTCCGGACAGGGGGCCTCTAGAACTGAAGCTTTCTTT
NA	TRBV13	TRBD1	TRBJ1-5	CASSRGRGQPQHF	TGTGCCAGCAGCAGGGGGCGCGGTCAGCCCCAGCATTTT
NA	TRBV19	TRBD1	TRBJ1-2	CASSIGTGGNGYTF	TGTGCCAGTAGCATCGGGACAGGGGGAAATGGCTACACCTTC
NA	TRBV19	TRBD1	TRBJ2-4	CASSIGLTGGQPKNIQYF	TGTGCCAGTAGTATAGGTTTGACAGGGGGCCAACCCAAAAACATTCAGTACTTC
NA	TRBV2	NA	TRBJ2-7	CASYNNLFRGPYEQYF	TGTGCCAGCTACAACAACTTGTTCCGGGGTCCCTACGAGCAGTACTTC
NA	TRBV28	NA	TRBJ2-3	CASSSPPADTQYF	TGTGCCAGCAGTTCCCCCCCGGCAGATACGCAGTATTTT
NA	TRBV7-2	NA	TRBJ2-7	CASSSMTGSYEQYF	TGTGCCAGCAGCTCGATGACAGGTAGCTACGAGCAGTACTTC
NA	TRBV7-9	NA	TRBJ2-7	CASSLPTREEQYF	TGTGCCAGCAGCTTACCTACCCGAGAGGAGCAGTACTTC
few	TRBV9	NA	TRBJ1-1	CASSPQPADLNTEAFF	TGTGCCAGCAGCCCCCAACCGGCGGACTTGAACACTGAAGCTTTCTTT
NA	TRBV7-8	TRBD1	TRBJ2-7	CASSSEGAGEQYF	TGTGCCAGCAGCTCAGAGGGGGCGGGCGAGCAGTACTTC
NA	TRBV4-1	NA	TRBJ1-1	CASSQRGGTEAFF	TGCGCCAGCAGCCAAAGGGGGGGCACTGAAGCTTTCTTT
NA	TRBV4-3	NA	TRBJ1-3	CASSRTGASGNTIYF	TGCGCCAGCAGCCGAACAGGAGCCTCTGGAAACACCATATATTTT
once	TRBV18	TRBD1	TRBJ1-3	CASSPAGQRGNTIYF	TGTGCCAGCTCACCGGCGGGACAGAGGGGAAACACCATATATTTT
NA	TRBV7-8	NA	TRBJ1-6	CASSLEGVSPLHF	TGTGCCAGCAGCTTAGAGGGGGTTTCACCCCTCCACTTT
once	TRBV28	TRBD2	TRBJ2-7	CASSSPWGGGYEQYF	TGTGCCAGCAGTTCCCCCTGGGGGGGAGGCTACGAGCAGTACTTC
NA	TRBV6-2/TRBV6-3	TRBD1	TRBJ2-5	CASSYELGQRETQYF	TGTGCCAGCAGTTACGAATTGGGACAGAGGGAGACCCAGTACTTC
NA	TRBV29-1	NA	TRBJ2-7	CSVRQSSYEQYF	TGCAGCGTGAGACAGAGCTCCTACGAGCAGTACTTC
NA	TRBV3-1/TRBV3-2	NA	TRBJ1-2	CAVHNLNYGYTF	TGTGCCGTACACAACCTCAACTATGGCTACACCTTC
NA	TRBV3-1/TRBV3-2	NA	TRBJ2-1	CASSQDQLNEQFF	TGTGCCAGCAGCCAAGATCAGTTAAATGAGCAGTTCTTC
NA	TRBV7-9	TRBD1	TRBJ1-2	CASSLGSGGYGYTF	TGTGCCAGCAGCTTAGGATCAGGGGGCTATGGCTACACCTTC
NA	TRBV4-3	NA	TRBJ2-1	CASSQDPQGDEQFF	TGCGCCAGCAGCCAAGATCCGCAGGGTGATGAGCAGTTCTTC
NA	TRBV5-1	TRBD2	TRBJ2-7	CASSLPGLGAPEQYF	TGCGCCAGCAGCTTGCCGGGACTAGGTGCACCCGAGCAGTACTTC
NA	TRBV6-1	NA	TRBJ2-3	CASSGGRMGRTDTQYF	TGTGCCAGCAGTGGGGGTCGGATGGGGAGGACAGATACGCAGTATTTT
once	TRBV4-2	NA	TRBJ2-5	CASSQDQGGGETQYF	TGTGCCAGCAGCCAAGATCAGGGGGGTGGTGAGACCCAGTACTTC
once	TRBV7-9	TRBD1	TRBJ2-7	CASSLSSGGNEQYF	TGTGCCAGCAGCTTAAGTTCAGGGGGTAACGAGCAGTACTTC
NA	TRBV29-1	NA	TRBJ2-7	CSVGGSYSYEQYF	TGCAGCGTTGGCGGCAGTTACTCCTACGAGCAGTACTTC
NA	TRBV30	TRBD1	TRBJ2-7	CAWSGGGQGTLDEQYF	TGTGCCTGGAGTGGTGGGGGACAGGGGACTCTTGACGAGCAGTACTTC